The 20 T cell receptor beta chains given below trace back to one sample, sequenced in a study of OX40 agonist ivuxolimab in advanced cancers. Libraries were prepared through the immunoSEQ multiplex PCR assay. TCRdb took over this immuneACCESS table, retaining in-frame rearrangements with V and J assigned. Such tables are incomplete; in checked studies, under half of the missing clones stem from an unresolved V gene, and the remainder is unexplained. For this sample the table gives roughly 56,000 clones, of which around 86% were detected only once. The ten top clones hold about 0.88% of the sample. Sequencing was performed on CD4+ or CD8+ T cells sorted from blood, taken in a trial of the OX40 agonist ivuxolimab. Receptor source: an adult with an advanced solid tumor such as melanoma, head and neck, liver or kidney cancer.

The chain combines TRBV19 with TRBJ1-2; 12 bases are a match to TRBD1. Germline CDR1 LNHDA, CDR2 SQIVND (reference sequence). Germline trimming cut 8 bases from V and 4 bases from J; bases unmatched to any gene: 5. The length of the CDR3 is 14 residues. The CDR3 sequence is CASHPGQGAYGYTF. DNA for the CDR3: TGTGCCAGTCACCCGGGACAGGGGGCCTATGGCTACACCTTC.

The chain combines TRBV5-5 with TRBJ2-3; possible D gene TRBD1, 7 bases. Trimming shortened V by 3 bases and J by 5 bases, and 19 bases separated the two germline ends. From germline, CDR1 is SGHKS and CDR2 YYEKEE (reference sequence). This CDR3 spans 16 amino acids. The CDR3 spells CASSSGGTKQGDTQYF. CDR3 DNA sequence: TGTGCCAGCAGCTCAGGGGGGACGAAACAGGGAGATACGCAGTATTTT.

The V and J genes are TRBV6-5 and TRBJ1-1; a weak D match, TRBD1 (6 bases). There are 13 residues in the CDR3. Germline CDR1 and CDR2: MNHEY and SVGAGI. Trimming removed 5 bases from V and 1 base from J, with 8 bases in between. The DNA for the CDR3 is TGTGCCAGCAGTCACAGGGAGAACACTGAAGCTTTCTTT. Protein: CASSHRENTEAFF.

The J gene is TRBJ1-2, the V gene TRBV2; D is perhaps TRBD1 (6 bases). Germline assignment: CDR1 SNHLY and CDR2 FYNNEI. The CDR3 consists of 16 residues. Trimming cost V 1 base and J 6 bases, with 18 bases left between them. The CDR3, as DNA: TGTGCCAGCAGTGAAGTCGGAGGGGGTGGCGGTGATGGCTACACCTTC. Its translation is CASSEVGGGGGDGYTF.

V gene TRBV6-4 combines with J gene TRBJ2-3, with TRBD1 matching over 10 bases. The V gene end was trimmed by 6 bases and the J gene end by 2 bases; junction bases not matched to a gene: 5. Germline V gene sequence: CDR1 MRHNA, CDR2 SNTAGT. The CDR3 totals 15 residues. The CDR3 DNA follows: TGTGCCAGCAGGAGGACAGGGGGAGTCACAGATACGCAGTATTTT. This gives the protein CASRRTGGVTDTQYF.

This chain uses TRBV2 with TRBJ1-6; 8 positions match TRBD1. The V gene end was trimmed by 4 bases and the J gene end by 10 bases; junction bases not matched to a gene: 9. This CDR3 contains 15 residues. Looked up from germline, CDR1 is SNHLY and CDR2 is FYNNEI. The CDR3 protein is CASSGDRTIGSPLHF. CDR3 coding DNA: TGTGCCAGCAGTGGGGACAGGACGATAGGGTCACCCCTCCACTTT.

DNA for the CDR3: TGTGCCAGCAGCTTAGAGACCTACGAGCAGTACTTC. It translates to CASSLETYEQYF. V gene TRBV5-4 combines with J gene TRBJ2-5, with no clear D. The J call may be faulty, since TRBJ2-7 better matches the DNA end. The V gene's germline CDR1 is SGHNT and CDR2 YYREEE (reference sequence). The CDR3 length is 12 residues.

CDR3 residues: CASHRGFPQETQYF. The CDR3 nucleotides read TGTGCCAGTCATAGGGGATTCCCACAAGAGACCCAGTACTTC. The V and J genes are TRBV7-8 and TRBJ2-5; tentatively, D is TRBD1 (5 bases). This CDR3 comprises 14 residues. V lost 9 bases to trimming and J lost 2 bases, with 16 bases between them. Germline loops: CDR1 SGHVS, CDR2 FQNEAQ.

The chain has TRBV6-6 and TRBJ2-7, with D unclear. Germline V gene data show CDR1 as MNHNY and CDR2 as SVGAGI (reference sequence). CDR3 length: 14 residues. Trimming cost V 4 bases and J 3 bases, with 13 bases left between them. The CDR3 spells CASSLPSESYEQYF. CDR3 DNA sequence: TGTGCCAGCAGTTTACCCTCGGAGAGCTACGAGCAGTACTTC.

The chain recombines TRBV6-5 with TRBJ2-1; 9 bases are shared with TRBD2. CDR3 size: 15 residues. With 6 bases clipped from V and 7 bases from J, the junction kept 10 bases outside the gene matches. CDR1 and CDR2 from the germline V gene are MNHEY and SVGAGI. CDR3 region: CASSSQRRGGNEQFF. CDR3 in DNA: TGTGCCAGCAGCTCTCAGAGGCGGGGGGGTAATGAGCAGTTCTTC.

The rearrangement uses TRBV6-5 and TRBJ2-3; tentatively, D is TRBD1 (6 bases). The V gene lost 9 bases and the J gene lost 2 bases, with 15 bases spanning the gap. Germline CDR1 MNHEY, CDR2 SVGAGI. The CDR3 has 14 amino acids. This CDR3 reads CASRYPGVTDTQYF. Here the CDR3 DNA reads TGTGCCAGTCGATACCCAGGGGTCACAGATACGCAGTATTTT.

This clone came up once. As DNA, the CDR3 is TGCGCCAGCAGCTCTGGACAGGGTGCCACCGGGGAGCTGTTTTTT. It encodes CASSSGQGATGELFF. V gene TRBV5-1 combines with J gene TRBJ2-2; 8 bases map to TRBD1. CDR1 is SGHRS and CDR2 is YFSETQ in the germline V gene. The CDR3 extends over 15 amino acids. Germline trimming cut 3 bases from V and 4 bases from J; bases unmatched to any gene: 5. Variable domain in full (rest from reference TRBV5-1 and TRBJ2-2): KAGVTQTPRYLIKTRGQQVTLSCSPISGHRSVSWYQQTPGQGLQFLFEYFSETQRNKGNFPGRFSGRQFSNSRSEMNVSTLELGDSALYLCASSSGQGATGELFFGEGSRLTVL.

The chain uses TRBV5-1 and TRBJ2-7; TRBD1 agrees at 7 bases. CDR1 SGHRS and CDR2 YFSETQ come from the germline V gene. Trimming at V came to 0 bases and at J to 2 bases, leaving 2 bases not matched to a gene. The CDR3 is made up of 14 amino acids. The DNA for the CDR3 is TGCGCCAGCAGCTTGGGGGACAGCACCTACGAGCAGTACTTC. Translated: CASSLGDSTYEQYF.

This chain connects TRBV18 to TRBJ2-3; D possibly corresponds to TRBD2 (5 bases). The V and J ends lost 6 bases and 6 bases respectively, with 10 bases between them. CDR1 is KGHSH and CDR2 is LQKENI in the germline V gene. This CDR3 has 12 amino acids. CDR3 sequence reads: CASSGGLDTQYF. CDR3 nucleotides: TGTGCCAGCTCCGGAGGCCTCGATACGCAGTATTTT. Complete variable domain (other parts from reference TRBV18 and TRBJ2-3): NAGVMQNPRHLVRRRGQEARLRCSPMKGHSHVYWYRQLPEEGLKFMVYLQKENIIDESGMPKERFSAEFPKEGPSILRIQQVVRGDSAAYFCASSGGLDTQYFGPGTRLTVL.

The chain carries TRBV18 and TRBJ2-7, with 7 nucleotides matching TRBD1. J gave up 1 base and V 8 bases, and 5 bases lay outside the gene matches. This CDR3 spans 13 amino acids. Germline V lookup: CDR1 KGHSH, CDR2 LQKENI. CDR3 in amino acids: CASTGTASYEQYF. CDR3 in DNA: TGTGCCAGCACCGGGACAGCTTCCTACGAGCAGTACTTC.

The chain uses TRBV11-2 and TRBJ1-5; D uncertain. Trimming shortened V by 5 bases and J by 2 bases, and 10 bases separated the two germline ends. Germline V CDR1 and CDR2: SGHAT, FQNNGV. The CDR3 consists of 14 residues. DNA of the CDR3: TGTGCCAGCAGCCCTGAGAGGGGCAATCAGCCCCAGCATTTT. Translation: CASSPERGNQPQHF.

The chain carries TRBV28 and TRBJ2-7, with 8 bases lining up with TRBD2. CDR1 is MDHEN, CDR2 SYDVKM, per germline. V gave up 10 bases and J gave up 0 bases; unmatched junction bases: 8. The CDR3 contains 14 residues. In DNA, the CDR3 is TGTGCCACCCGGGAGGGGGGGAGCTCCTACGAGCAGTACTTC. Its translation is CATREGGSSYEQYF. The whole variable domain, filled in from reference TRBV28 and TRBJ2-7, reads DVKVTQSSRYLVKRTGEKVFLECVQDMDHENMFWYRQDPGLGLRLIYFSYDVKMKEKGDIPEGYSVSREKKERFSLILESASTNQTSMYLCATREGGSSYEQYFGPGTRLTVT.

Here the CDR3 reads CASSLGETNQPQHF. The CDR3 region has the DNA TGTGCCAGCAGCTTGGGGGAGACCAATCAGCCCCAGCATTTT. This chain connects TRBV7-2 to TRBJ1-5; D might be TRBD1 (5 bases). This CDR3 has 14 residues. The V and J ends lost 3 bases and 3 bases respectively, with 9 bases between them. Germline V gene data show CDR1 as SGHTA and CDR2 as FQGNSA.

This chain connects TRBV6-1 to TRBJ2-2; D possibly corresponds to TRBD2 (6 bases). Germline values: CDR1 MNHNS, CDR2 SASEGT. Trimming removed 4 bases from V and 4 bases from J, with 7 bases in between. The CDR3 has 13 residues. The CDR3 loop reads CASSGRATGELFF. The CDR3, as DNA: TGTGCCAGCAGTGGGAGGGCCACCGGGGAGCTGTTTTTT.

The chain links TRBV18 to TRBJ2-5; 7 bases are shared with TRBD2. Gene TRBJ2-7 matches the end of the DNA better, so the J call may be wrong. The germline gives CDR1 KGHSH, CDR2 LQKENI. The length of the CDR3 is 13 residues. The CDR3 nucleotides read TGTGCCAGCTCCCGTACTAGCGCCTACGAGCAGTACTTC. Translated: CASSRTSAYEQYF.